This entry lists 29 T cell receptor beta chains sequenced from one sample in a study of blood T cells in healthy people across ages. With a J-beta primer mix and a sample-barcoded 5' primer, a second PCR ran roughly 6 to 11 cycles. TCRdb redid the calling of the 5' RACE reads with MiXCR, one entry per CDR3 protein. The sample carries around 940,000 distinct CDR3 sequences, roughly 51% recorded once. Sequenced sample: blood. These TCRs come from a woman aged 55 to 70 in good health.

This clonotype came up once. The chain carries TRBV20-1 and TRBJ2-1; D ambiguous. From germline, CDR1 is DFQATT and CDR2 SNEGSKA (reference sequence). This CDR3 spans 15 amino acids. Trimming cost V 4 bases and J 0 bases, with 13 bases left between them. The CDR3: CSAIMDPRSYNEQFF. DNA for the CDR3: TGCAGTGCTATAATGGACCCACGCTCCTACAATGAGCAGTTCTTC.

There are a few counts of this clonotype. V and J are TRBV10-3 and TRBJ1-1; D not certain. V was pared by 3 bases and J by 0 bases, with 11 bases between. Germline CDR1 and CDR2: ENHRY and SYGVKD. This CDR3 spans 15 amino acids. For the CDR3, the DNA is TGTGCCATCAGTGACCTTCTTGCACTGAACACTGAAGCTTTCTTT. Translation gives CAISDLLALNTEAFF.

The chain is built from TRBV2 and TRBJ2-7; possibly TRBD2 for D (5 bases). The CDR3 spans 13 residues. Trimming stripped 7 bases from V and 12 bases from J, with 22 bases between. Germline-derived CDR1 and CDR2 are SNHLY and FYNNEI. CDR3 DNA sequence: TGTGCCAGCAACTCCAACCTGGGAGAGACCCGGTACTTC. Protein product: CASNSNLGETRYF.

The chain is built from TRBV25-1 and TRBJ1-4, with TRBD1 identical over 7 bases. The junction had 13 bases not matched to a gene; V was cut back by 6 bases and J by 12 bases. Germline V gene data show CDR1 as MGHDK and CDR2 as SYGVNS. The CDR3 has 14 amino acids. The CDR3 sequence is CASRPPIQGRELFF. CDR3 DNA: TGTGCCAGCAGACCTCCCATACAGGGGAGAGAACTGTTTTTT.

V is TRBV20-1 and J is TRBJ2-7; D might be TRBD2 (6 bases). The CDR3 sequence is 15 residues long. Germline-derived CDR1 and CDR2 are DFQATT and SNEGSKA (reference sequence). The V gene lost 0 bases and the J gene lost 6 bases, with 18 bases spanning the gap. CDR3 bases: TGCAGTGCTAGAGATATTGGGCGGGACCTGGGCGAGCAGTACTTC. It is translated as CSARDIGRDLGEQYF.

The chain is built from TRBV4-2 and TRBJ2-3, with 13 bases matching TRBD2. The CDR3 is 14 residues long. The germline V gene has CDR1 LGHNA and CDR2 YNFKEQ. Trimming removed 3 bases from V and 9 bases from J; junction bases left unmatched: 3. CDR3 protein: CASSQGLAGRTQYF. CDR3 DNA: TGTGCCAGCAGCCAGGGACTAGCGGGAAGAACGCAGTATTTT.

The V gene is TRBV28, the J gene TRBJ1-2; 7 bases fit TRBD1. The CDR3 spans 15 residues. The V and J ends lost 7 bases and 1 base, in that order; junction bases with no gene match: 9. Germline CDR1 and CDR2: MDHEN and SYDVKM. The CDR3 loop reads CASTTRQGDNYGYTF. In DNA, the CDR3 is TGTGCCAGCACTACTCGACAGGGAGATAACTATGGCTACACCTTC.

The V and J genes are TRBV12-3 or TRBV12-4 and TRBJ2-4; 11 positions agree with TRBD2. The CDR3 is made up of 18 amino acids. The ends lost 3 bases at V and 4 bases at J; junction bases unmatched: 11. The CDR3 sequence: CASSFARSVAGGKNIQYF. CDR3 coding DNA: TGTGCCAGCAGTTTTGCGAGATCGGTAGCGGGAGGGAAAAACATTCAGTACTTC.

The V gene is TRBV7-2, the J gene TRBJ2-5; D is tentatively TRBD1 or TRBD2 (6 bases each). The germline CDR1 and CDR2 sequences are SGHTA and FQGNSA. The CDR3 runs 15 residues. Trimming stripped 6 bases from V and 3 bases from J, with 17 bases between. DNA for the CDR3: TGTGCCAGCAGAAAAGGGGGGTATAGCGAAGAGACCCAGTACTTC. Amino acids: CASRKGGYSEETQYF.

CDR3 nucleotides: TGTGCCAGCAAGTGGGAACAGGAAGGCGGTCAGCCCCAGCATTTT. Its protein product is CASKWEQEGGQPQHF. The genes are TRBV4-2 and TRBJ1-5; the D gene is possibly TRBD1 (5 bases). V dropped 7 bases and J dropped 6 bases, with 19 bases sitting between them. This CDR3 has 15 amino acids. The germline CDR1 and CDR2 sequences are LGHNA and YNFKEQ.

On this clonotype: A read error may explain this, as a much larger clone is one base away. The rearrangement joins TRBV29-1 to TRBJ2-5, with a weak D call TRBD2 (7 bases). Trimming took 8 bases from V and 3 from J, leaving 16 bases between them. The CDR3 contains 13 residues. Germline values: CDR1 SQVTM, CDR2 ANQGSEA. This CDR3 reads CSPGGRTEETQYF. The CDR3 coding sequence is TGCAGCCCCGGGGGGCGTACAGAAGAGACCCAGTACTTC.

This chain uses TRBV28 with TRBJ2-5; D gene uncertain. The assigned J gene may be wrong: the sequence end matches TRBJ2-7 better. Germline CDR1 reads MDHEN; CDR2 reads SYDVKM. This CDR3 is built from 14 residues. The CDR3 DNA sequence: TGTGCCAGCAGTTCCACCCCCCAGGTCTACGAGCAGTACTTC. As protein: CASSSTPQVYEQYF.

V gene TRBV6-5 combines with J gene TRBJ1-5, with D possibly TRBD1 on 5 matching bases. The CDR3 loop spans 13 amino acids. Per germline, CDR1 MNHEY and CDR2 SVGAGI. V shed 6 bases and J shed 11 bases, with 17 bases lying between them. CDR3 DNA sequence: TGTGCCAGCAGATCGCGACCGGGGGAGACCCAGCATTTT. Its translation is CASRSRPGETQHF.

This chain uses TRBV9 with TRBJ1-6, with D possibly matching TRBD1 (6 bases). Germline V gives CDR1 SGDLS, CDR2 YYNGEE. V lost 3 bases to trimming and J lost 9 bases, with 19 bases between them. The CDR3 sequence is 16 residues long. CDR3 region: CASSGGGYRDGSPLHF. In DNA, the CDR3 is TGTGCCAGCAGCGGAGGGGGATACAGGGATGGTTCACCCCTCCACTTT.

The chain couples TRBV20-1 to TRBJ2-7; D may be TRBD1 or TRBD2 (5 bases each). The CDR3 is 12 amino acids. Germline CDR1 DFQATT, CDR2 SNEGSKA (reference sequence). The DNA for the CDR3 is TGCAGCGGCGCTTTGGGGGCCTACGAGCAGTACTTC. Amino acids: CSGALGAYEQYF.

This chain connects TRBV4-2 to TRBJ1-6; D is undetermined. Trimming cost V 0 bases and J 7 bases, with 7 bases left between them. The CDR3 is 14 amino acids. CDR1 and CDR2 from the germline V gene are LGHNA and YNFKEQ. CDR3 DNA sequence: TGTGCCAGCAGCCAAGAAACTCCGAATTCACCCCTCCACTTT. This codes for CASSQETPNSPLHF.

CDR3 bases: TGTGCCAGCAGCTTAGCTCCAGGATTATTCAACGAGCAGTACTTC. Protein product: CASSLAPGLFNEQYF. J is TRBJ2-7 and V is TRBV7-2; no definite D call. Germline V CDR1 and CDR2: SGHTA, FQGNSA. Trimming left V 0 bases short and J 5 bases short, with 14 bases between. There are 15 residues in the CDR3.

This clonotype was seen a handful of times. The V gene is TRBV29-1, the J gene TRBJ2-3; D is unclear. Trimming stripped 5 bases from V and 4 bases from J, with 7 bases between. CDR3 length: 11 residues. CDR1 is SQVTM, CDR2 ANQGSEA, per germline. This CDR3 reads CSVFPPDTQYF. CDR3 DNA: TGCAGCGTTTTCCCCCCAGATACGCAGTATTTT.

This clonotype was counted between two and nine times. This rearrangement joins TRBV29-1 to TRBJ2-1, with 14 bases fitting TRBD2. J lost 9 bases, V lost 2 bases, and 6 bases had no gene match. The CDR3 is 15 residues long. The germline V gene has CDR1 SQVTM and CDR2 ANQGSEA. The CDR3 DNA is TGCAGCGTTGAAAATAGCGGGACTAGCGGGAGTGAGCAGTTCTTC. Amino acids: CSVENSGTSGSEQFF.

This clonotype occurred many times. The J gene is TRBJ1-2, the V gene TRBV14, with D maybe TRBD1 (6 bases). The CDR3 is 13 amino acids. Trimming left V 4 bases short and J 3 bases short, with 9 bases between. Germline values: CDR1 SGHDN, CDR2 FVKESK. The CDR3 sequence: CASSLQGYYGYTF. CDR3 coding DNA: TGTGCCAGCAGCCTACAGGGATACTATGGCTACACCTTC.

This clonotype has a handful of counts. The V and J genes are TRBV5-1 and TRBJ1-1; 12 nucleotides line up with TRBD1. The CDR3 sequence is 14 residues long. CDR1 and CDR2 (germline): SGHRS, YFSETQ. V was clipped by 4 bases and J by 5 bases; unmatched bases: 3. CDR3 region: CASSTGQGATEAFF. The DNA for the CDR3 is TGCGCCAGCAGCACGGGACAGGGGGCTACTGAAGCTTTCTTT.

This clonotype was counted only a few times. DNA for the CDR3: TGTGCCAGCAGCGGCGGGGCCCCTGGCACAGATACGCAGTATTTT. Residues: CASSGGAPGTDTQYF. V gene TRBV11-1 combines with J gene TRBJ2-3, with a tentative D call TRBD2 (6 bases). The germline gives CDR1 SGHAT, CDR2 FQDESV (reference sequence). The CDR3 totals 15 residues. V was pared by 5 bases and J by 1 base, with 13 bases between.

Written as DNA, the CDR3 is TGCGCCAGCAGCCACCAAAGCCTCCTCCGGGACAGGGGAGAAAATGAGCAGTTCTTC. It encodes CASSHQSLLRDRGENEQFF. This rearrangement joins TRBV4-1 to TRBJ2-1; 10 nucleotides agree with TRBD1. This CDR3 region has 19 residues. Germline CDR1 and CDR2: MGHRA and YSYEKL. After removal of 3 bases from V and 7 bases from J, the junction contained 18 bases not matched to a gene.

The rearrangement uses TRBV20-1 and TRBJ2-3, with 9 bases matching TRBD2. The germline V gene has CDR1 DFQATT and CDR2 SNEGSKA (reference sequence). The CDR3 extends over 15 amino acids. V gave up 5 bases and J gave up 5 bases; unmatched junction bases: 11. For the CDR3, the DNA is TGCAGTGCTCAACGCAATAGCGGGAGCGGAGATACGCAGTATTTT. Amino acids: CSAQRNSGSGDTQYF.

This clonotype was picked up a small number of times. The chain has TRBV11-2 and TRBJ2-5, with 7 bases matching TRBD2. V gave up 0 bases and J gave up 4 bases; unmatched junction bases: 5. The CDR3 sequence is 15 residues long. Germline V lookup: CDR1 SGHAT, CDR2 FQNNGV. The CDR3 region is CASSLERLAGETQYF. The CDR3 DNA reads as TGTGCCAGCAGCTTAGAGCGGTTAGCGGGAGAGACCCAGTACTTC.

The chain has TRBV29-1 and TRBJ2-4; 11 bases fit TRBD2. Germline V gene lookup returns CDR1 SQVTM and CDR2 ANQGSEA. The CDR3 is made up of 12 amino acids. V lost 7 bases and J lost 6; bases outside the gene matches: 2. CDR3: CSGGLAGNIQYF. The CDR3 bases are TGCAGCGGTGGACTAGCGGGAAACATTCAGTACTTC.

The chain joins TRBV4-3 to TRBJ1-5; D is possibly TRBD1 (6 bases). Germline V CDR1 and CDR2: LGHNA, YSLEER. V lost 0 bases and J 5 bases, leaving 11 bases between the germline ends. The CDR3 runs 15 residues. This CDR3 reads CASSQDWGQDQPQHF. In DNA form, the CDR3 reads TGCGCCAGCAGCCAAGATTGGGGACAAGATCAGCCCCAGCATTTT.

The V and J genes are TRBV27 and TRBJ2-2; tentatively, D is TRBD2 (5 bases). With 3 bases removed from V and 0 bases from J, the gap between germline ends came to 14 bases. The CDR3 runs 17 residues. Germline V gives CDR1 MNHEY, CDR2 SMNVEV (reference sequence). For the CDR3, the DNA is TGTGCCAGCAGTTTGGTTTCGGGAAACACGAACACCGGGGAGCTGTTTTTT. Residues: CASSLVSGNTNTGELFF.

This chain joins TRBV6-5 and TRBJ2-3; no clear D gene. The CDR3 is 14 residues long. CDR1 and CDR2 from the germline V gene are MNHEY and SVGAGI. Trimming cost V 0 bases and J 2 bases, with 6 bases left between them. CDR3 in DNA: TGTGCCAGCAGTTACTCTGCCCACACAGATACGCAGTATTTT. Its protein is CASSYSAHTDTQYF.